This T cell receptor beta chain was profiled in a study of blood T cell repertoires in COVID-19. As for the study in general: The United States, Italy and Spain were the sources of the acute and convalescent COVID-19 samples. In each case, the material was cDNA or gDNA derived from T cells, B-cell-depleted T cells, or PBMCs.

In the source study's methods: Nucleated cell counts were estimated from reference gene primer amplification. Clones were read by immunoSEQ multiplex PCR, and TCRdb kept only the in-frame ones, dropping some. That table is the source of V, J and clone size, and D and trimming were worked out from the DNA. Among about 240,000 clones listed, 87% were seen once. CDR3 length equals 16 residues. Germline V lookup: CDR1 SNHLY, CDR2 FYNNEI. V was trimmed by 6 bases and J by 0 bases, leaving 17 bases between them. Sequencing input: peripheral blood. This clonotype was obtained from a man in his sixties who had recovered from COVID-19. This chain links TRBV2 with TRBJ1-1, with D possibly being TRBD1 (5 bases). CDR3 sequence reads: CASSPQVVRMNTEAFF. The CDR3 coding sequence is TGTGCCAGCAGCCCACAGGTGGTTAGAATGAACACTGAAGCTTTCTTT.